What follows are 3 T cell receptor beta chains derived from one specimen sequenced in a study of lymphopenia after photon versus proton radiotherapy. The table came from immunoSEQ multiplex PCR; TCRdb's copy has only in-frame clones and leaves some out. The table lists 7,400 or so clones, about nine tenths of them singletons. The source was peripheral blood, collected from a patient treated with photon-based radiotherapy. The receptors shown here come from a woman in her 70s with pancreatic cancer.

The V gene is TRBV7-9, the J gene TRBJ2-1; 15 bases match TRBD2. There are 18 residues in the CDR3. Germline CDR1 SEHNR, CDR2 FQNEAQ (reference sequence). Unmatched junction bases numbered 5, after V lost 5 bases and J lost 0 bases. CDR3 sequence (DNA): TGTGCCAGCAGCGTGGGGACTAGCGGGGGGAGCTCCTACAATGAGCAGTTCTTC. It specifies CASSVGTSGGSSYNEQFF.

The gene calls are TRBV27 and TRBJ2-7, with D possibly being TRBD1 or TRBD2 (5 bases each). This CDR3 has 14 residues. Germline V gene lookup returns CDR1 MNHEY and CDR2 SMNVEV (reference sequence). Trimming took 2 bases from V and 2 from J, leaving 10 bases between them. CDR3 protein: CASSLMGRTYEQYF. As DNA, the CDR3 is TGTGCCAGCAGTTTAATGGGACGGACCTACGAGCAGTACTTC.

CDR3 region: CASSRTSEGWGDTQYF. The DNA for the CDR3 is TGTGCCAGCAGCCGGACTAGCGAAGGATGGGGAGATACGCAGTATTTT. V usage is TRBV14 and J usage is TRBJ2-3, with 9 nucleotides matching TRBD2. Trimming took 4 bases from V and 5 from J; bases not matched to a gene: 10. This CDR3 is 16 amino acids long. Germline V lookup: CDR1 SGHDN, CDR2 FVKESK.